Following are 14 T cell receptor beta chains from one sample sequenced in a study of OX40 agonist ivuxolimab in advanced cancers. Repertoires were generated with immunoSEQ multiplex PCR, while TCRdb's copy carries only in-frame clones and drops some. The data show approximately 75,000 clones, roughly nine tenths seen once. This specimen was CD4+ or CD8+ T cells sorted from blood, taken in a trial of the OX40 agonist ivuxolimab. The receptors shown here come from an adult with an advanced solid tumor such as melanoma, head and neck, liver or kidney cancer.

The chain is built from TRBV2 and TRBJ2-5; D is unclear. CDR1 and CDR2 (germline): SNHLY, FYNNEI. This CDR3 has 12 amino acids. The V end lost 6 bases, the J end lost 5 bases, and 10 bases lay between the germline ends. The CDR3 region is CASRENGETQYF. CDR3 nucleotides: TGTGCCAGCAGGGAAAACGGTGAGACCCAGTACTTC.

This sequence joins TRBV6-6 and TRBJ2-7, with D possibly TRBD2 on 6 matching bases. This CDR3 is 15 amino acids long. With 5 bases removed from V and 5 bases from J, the gap between germline ends came to 19 bases. CDR1 MNHNY and CDR2 SVGAGI come from the germline V gene (reference sequence). The chain's CDR3 is CASSHLGGRWNEQYF. CDR3 nucleotides: TGTGCCAGCAGTCACTTGGGGGGAAGGTGGAACGAGCAGTACTTC.

V is TRBV15 and J is TRBJ2-1, with 7 nucleotides matching TRBD1. Germline assignment: CDR1 LNHNV and CDR2 YYDKDF (reference sequence). CDR3 length: 16 amino acids. J lost 0 bases, V lost 1 base, and 3 bases had no gene match. CDR3 DNA: TGTGCCACCAGCAGAGCAGGGGGAAACTCCTACAATGAGCAGTTCTTC. It yields the protein CATSRAGGNSYNEQFF.

The chain carries TRBV5-4 and TRBJ2-1; 10 bases map to TRBD2. Unmatched junction bases numbered 2, after V lost 1 base and J lost 4 bases. The V gene's germline CDR1 is SGHNT and CDR2 YYREEE (reference sequence). The CDR3 extends over 15 amino acids. The CDR3 DNA follows: TGTGCCAGCAGCTTGACTAGCGGGGAGTACAATGAGCAGTTCTTC. Its protein is CASSLTSGEYNEQFF.

The table lists this clone with a count of one. This chain uses TRBV19 with TRBJ2-7; the match to TRBD2 covers 11 bases. Looked up from germline, CDR1 is LNHDA and CDR2 is SQIVND (reference sequence). The V gene end was trimmed by 2 bases and the J gene end by 5 bases; junction bases not matched to a gene: 5. The CDR3 sequence is 15 residues long. The chain's CDR3 is CASSIRLAGSDEQYF. For the CDR3, the DNA is TGTGCCAGTAGTATACGACTAGCGGGATCCGACGAGCAGTACTTC.

The rearrangement uses TRBV5-1 and TRBJ2-1, with D perhaps matching TRBD1 (5 bases). The CDR3 length is 16 residues. The V gene's germline CDR1 is SGHRS and CDR2 YFSETQ. Trimming took off 0 bases at V and 1 base at J, with 11 bases between the two ends. CDR3 amino acids: CASSLDRQLSYNEQFF. The CDR3 region has the DNA TGCGCCAGCAGCTTGGATCGACAGCTGTCCTACAATGAGCAGTTCTTC. Looking up the rest from reference TRBV5-1 and TRBJ2-1 gives the full variable domain: KAGVTQTPRYLIKTRGQQVTLSCSPISGHRSVSWYQQTPGQGLQFLFEYFSETQRNKGNFPGRFSGRQFSNSRSEMNVSTLELGDSALYLCASSLDRQLSYNEQFFGPGTRLTVL.

The chain couples TRBV30 to TRBJ2-1, with 8 positions matching TRBD2. Germline CDR1 GTSNPN, CDR2 SVGIG (reference sequence). With V trimmed by 2 bases and J by 0 bases, 6 bases remained unmatched. The CDR3 consists of 16 residues. CDR3 DNA: TGTGCCTGGAGTTGGTTAGCGGGAAGCTCCTACAATGAGCAGTTCTTC. Its translation is CAWSWLAGSSYNEQFF.

The chain couples TRBV7-2 to TRBJ2-3, with a weak D call TRBD2 (6 bases). Trimming took off 0 bases at V and 6 bases at J, with 16 bases between the two ends. This CDR3 comprises 16 residues. Germline CDR1 SGHTA, CDR2 FQGNSA. CDR3 in DNA: TGTGCCAGCAGCTTAGCTATTAGCGGCGCCTCGGATACGCAGTATTTT. Encoded protein: CASSLAISGASDTQYF.

The chain is built from TRBV13 and TRBJ2-5; a weak D match, TRBD2 (5 bases). Trimming took off 8 bases at V and 4 bases at J, with 20 bases between the two ends. The length of the CDR3 is 15 residues. Germline V CDR1 and CDR2: PRHDT, FYEKMQ (reference sequence). The CDR3, as DNA: TGTGCCAGCGGAAATAGGGAGACGTTGTTAGAGACCCAGTACTTC. Amino acids: CASGNRETLLETQYF.

The chain uses TRBV29-1 and TRBJ2-7, with a possible D match to TRBD1 (5 bases). V was pared by 2 bases and J by 4 bases, with 9 bases between. Germline-derived CDR1 and CDR2 are SQVTM and ANQGSEA. The CDR3 extends over 12 amino acids. In DNA form, the CDR3 reads TGCAGCGTTGAACAGGGTGGGTACGAGCAGTACTTC. Translating it yields CSVEQGGYEQYF.

In DNA, the CDR3 is TGCGCCAGCAGTGCTGACAGGGGGGATAATTCACCCCTCCACTTT. Amino acid sequence: CASSADRGDNSPLHF. V gene TRBV10-2 combines with J gene TRBJ1-6; 9 nucleotides line up with TRBD1. The V segment lost 4 bases and the J segment 5 bases; nucleotides outside the gene matches: 3. CDR1 is WSHSY and CDR2 is SAAADI in the germline V gene. The CDR3 covers 15 residues.

V is TRBV5-1 and J is TRBJ2-7, with TRBD1 matching 7 bases. This CDR3 region has 14 residues. V shed 1 base and J 6 bases; nucleotides not matched to a gene: 7. CDR1 is SGHRS, CDR2 YFSETQ, per germline. For the CDR3, the DNA is TGCGCCAGCAGCTTGAGGGACAGAGCCGGCGAGCAGTACTTC. It encodes CASSLRDRAGEQYF.

This clone was seen a single time. V is TRBV6-1 and J is TRBJ1-1; D is unclear. This CDR3 comprises 13 residues. Germline CDR1 reads MNHNS; CDR2 reads SASEGT. Between the trimmed V and J ends, which lost 3 bases and 4 bases, there was a span of 9 bases. CDR3 in amino acids: CASSDGVGTEAFF. The CDR3 nucleotides are TGTGCCAGCAGTGACGGGGTGGGCACTGAAGCTTTCTTT.

The chain links TRBV18 to TRBJ1-5; 8 nucleotides align to TRBD1. CDR1 and CDR2 from the germline V gene are KGHSH and LQKENI. CDR3 size: 16 residues. V lost 3 bases to trimming and J lost 3 bases; unmatched junction nucleotides: 7. The CDR3, as DNA: TGTGCCAGCTCACCTCCCCCGACAGGGGTCAATCAGCCCCAGCATTTT. This translates into CASSPPPTGVNQPQHF. The variable domain in full, with the rest retrieved from reference TRBV18 and TRBJ1-5, is NAGVMQNPRHLVRRRGQEARLRCSPMKGHSHVYWYRQLPEEGLKFMVYLQKENIIDESGMPKERFSAEFPKEGPSILRIQQVVRGDSAAYFCASSPPPTGVNQPQHFGDGTRLSIL.